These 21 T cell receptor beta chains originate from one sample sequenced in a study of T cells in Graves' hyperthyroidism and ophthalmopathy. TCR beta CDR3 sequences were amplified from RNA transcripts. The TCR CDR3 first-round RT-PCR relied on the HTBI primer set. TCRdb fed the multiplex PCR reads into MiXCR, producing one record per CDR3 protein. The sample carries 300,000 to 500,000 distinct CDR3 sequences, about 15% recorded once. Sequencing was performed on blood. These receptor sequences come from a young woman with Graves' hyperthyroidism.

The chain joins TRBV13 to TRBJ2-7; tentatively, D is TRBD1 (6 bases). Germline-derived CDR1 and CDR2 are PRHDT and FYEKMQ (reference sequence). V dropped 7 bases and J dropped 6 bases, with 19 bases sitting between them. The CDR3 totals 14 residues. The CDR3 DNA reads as TGTGCCAGCACTCTACAGGGAATTAGGGTCGAGCAGTACTTC. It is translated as CASTLQGIRVEQYF.

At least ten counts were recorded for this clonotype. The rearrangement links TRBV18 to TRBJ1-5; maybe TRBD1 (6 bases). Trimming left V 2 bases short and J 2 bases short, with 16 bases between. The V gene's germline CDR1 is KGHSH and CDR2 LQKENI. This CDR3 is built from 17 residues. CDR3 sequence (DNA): TGTGCCAGCTCACCAACGGGACAACTAGGGGGCAATCAGCCCCAGCATTTT. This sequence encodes CASSPTGQLGGNQPQHF.

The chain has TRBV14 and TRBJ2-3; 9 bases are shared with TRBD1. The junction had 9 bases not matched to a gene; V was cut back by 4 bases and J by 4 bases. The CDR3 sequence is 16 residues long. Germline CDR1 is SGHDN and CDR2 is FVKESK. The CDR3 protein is CASSPNRQGGADTQYF. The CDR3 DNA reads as TGTGCCAGCAGCCCTAACCGACAGGGGGGCGCAGATACGCAGTATTTT.

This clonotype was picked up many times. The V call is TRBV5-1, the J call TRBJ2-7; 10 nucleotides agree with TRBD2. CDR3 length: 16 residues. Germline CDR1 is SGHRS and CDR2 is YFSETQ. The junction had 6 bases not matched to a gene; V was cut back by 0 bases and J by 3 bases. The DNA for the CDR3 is TGCGCCAGCAGCTTGGGATCTGCTAGCGGGAGCTACGAGCAGTACTTC. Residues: CASSLGSASGSYEQYF.

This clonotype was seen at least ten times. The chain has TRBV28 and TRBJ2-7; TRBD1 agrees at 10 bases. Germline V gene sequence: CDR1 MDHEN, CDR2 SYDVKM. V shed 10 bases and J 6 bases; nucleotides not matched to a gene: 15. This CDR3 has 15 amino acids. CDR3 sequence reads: CATMTRDRGLFEQYF. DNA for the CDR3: TGTGCCACCATGACCAGGGACAGGGGTTTATTCGAGCAGTACTTC. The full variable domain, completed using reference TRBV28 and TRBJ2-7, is DVKVTQSSRYLVKRTGEKVFLECVQDMDHENMFWYRQDPGLGLRLIYFSYDVKMKEKGDIPEGYSVSREKKERFSLILESASTNQTSMYLCATMTRDRGLFEQYFGPGTRLTVT.

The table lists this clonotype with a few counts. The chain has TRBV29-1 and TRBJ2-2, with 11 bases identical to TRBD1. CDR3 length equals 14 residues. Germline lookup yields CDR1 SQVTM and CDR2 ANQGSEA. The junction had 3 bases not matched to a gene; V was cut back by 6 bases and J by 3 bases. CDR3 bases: TGCAGCGTAAGGACAGGGGGCTACACCGGGGAGCTGTTTTTT. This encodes CSVRTGGYTGELFF.

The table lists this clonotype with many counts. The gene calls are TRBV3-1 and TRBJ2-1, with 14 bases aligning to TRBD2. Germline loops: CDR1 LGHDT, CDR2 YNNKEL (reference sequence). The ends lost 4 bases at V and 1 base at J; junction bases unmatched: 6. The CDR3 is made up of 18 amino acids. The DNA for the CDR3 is TGTGCCAGCAGCCGAGTAGGGACTAGCGGGAGTTCCTACAATGAGCAGTTCTTC. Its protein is CASSRVGTSGSSYNEQFF.

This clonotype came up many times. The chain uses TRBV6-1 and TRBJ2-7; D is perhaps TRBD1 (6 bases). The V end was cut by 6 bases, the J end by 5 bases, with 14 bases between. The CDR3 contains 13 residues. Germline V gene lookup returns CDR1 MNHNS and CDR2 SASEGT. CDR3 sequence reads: CASRTEGVNEQYF. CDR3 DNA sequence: TGTGCCAGCAGAACCGAGGGGGTGAACGAGCAGTACTTC.

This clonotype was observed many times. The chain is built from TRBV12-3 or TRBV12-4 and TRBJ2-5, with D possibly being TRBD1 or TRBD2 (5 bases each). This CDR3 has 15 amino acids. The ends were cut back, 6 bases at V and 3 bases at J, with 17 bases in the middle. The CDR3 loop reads CASSPQVGEKETQYF. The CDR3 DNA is TGTGCCAGCAGCCCCCAGGTAGGGGAGAAAGAGACCCAGTACTTC.

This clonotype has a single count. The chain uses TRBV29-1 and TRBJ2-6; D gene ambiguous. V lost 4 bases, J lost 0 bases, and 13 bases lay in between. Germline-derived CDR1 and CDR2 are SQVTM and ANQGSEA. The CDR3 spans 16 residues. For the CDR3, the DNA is TGCAGCGTTGTTGGCGAGGTGTTCTCTGGGGCCAACGTCCTGACTTTC. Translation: CSVVGEVFSGANVLTF.

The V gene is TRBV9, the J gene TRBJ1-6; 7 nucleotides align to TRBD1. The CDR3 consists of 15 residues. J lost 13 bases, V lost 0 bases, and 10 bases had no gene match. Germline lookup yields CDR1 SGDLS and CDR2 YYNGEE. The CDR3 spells CASSVGGGSVAPLHF. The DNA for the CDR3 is TGTGCCAGCAGCGTAGGAGGGGGCTCGGTAGCGCCCCTCCACTTT. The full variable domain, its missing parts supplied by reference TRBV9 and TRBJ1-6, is DSGVTQTPKHLITATGQRVTLRCSPRSGDLSVYWYQQSLDQGLQFLIQYYNGEERAKGNILERFSAQQFPDLHSELNLSSLELGDSALYFCASSVGGGSVAPLHFGNGTRLTVT.

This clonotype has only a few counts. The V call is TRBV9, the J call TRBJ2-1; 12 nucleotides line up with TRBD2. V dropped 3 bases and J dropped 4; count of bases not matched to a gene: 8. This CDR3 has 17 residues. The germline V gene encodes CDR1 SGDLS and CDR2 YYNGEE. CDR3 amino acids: CASSGLGTSGYYNEQFF. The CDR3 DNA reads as TGTGCCAGCAGCGGATTAGGGACTAGCGGGTATTACAATGAGCAGTTCTTC.

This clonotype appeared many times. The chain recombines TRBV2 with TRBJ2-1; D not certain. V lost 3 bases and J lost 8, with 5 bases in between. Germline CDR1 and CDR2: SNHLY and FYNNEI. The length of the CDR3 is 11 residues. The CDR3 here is CASSDWDEQFF. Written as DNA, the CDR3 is TGTGCCAGCAGTGACTGGGATGAGCAGTTCTTC.

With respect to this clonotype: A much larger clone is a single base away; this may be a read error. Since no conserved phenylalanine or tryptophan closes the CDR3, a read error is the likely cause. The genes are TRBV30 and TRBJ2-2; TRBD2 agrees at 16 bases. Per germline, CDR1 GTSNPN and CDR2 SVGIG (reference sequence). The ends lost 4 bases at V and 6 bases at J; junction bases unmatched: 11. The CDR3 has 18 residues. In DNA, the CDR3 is TGTGCCTGGACCAAAGGGACTAGCGGGAGGGGACTTGCCGGGGAGCTGTTTCTT. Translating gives CAWTKGTSGRGLAGELFL.

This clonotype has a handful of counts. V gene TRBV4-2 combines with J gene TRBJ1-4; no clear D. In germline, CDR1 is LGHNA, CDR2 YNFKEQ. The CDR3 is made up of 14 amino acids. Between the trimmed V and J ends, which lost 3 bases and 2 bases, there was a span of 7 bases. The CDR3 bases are TGTGCCAGCAGCCAGAGAATCACTAATGAAAAACTGTTTTTT. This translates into CASSQRITNEKLFF.

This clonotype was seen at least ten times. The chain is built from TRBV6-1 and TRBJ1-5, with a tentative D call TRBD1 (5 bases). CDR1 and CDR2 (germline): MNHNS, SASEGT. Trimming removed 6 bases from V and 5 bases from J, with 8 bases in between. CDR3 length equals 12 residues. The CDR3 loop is CASRRGDQPQHF. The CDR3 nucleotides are TGTGCCAGCAGACGGGGGGATCAGCCCCAGCATTTT.

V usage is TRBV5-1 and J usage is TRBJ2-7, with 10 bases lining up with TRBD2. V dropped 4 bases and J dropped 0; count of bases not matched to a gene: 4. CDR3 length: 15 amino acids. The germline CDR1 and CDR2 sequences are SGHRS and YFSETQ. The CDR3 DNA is TGCGCCAGCAGCACAGCTAGCGGGAGCTCCTACGAGCAGTACTTC. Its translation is CASSTASGSSYEQYF.

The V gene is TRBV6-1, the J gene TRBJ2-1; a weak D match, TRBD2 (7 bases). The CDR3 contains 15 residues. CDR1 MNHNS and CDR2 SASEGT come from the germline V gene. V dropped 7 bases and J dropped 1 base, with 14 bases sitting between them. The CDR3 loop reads CASTLGGASYNEQFF. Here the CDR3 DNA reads TGTGCCAGCACCCTGGGGGGGGCGTCCTACAATGAGCAGTTCTTC.

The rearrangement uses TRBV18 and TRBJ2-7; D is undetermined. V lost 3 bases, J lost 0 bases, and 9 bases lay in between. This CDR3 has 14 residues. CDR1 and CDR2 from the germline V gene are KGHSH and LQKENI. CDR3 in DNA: TGTGCCAGCTCACCTTGGATAGACTCCTACGAGCAGTACTTC. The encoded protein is CASSPWIDSYEQYF.

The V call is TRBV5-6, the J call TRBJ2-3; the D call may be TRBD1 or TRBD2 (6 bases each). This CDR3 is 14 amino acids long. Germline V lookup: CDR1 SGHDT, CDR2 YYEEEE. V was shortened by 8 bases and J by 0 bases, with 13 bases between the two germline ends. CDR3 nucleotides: TGTGCCAGGAGCCGGGGGCGGAGCACAGATACGCAGTATTTT. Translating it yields CARSRGRSTDTQYF. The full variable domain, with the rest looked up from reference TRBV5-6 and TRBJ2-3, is DAGVTQSPTHLIKTRGQQVTLRCSPKSGHDTVSWYQQALGQGPQFIFQYYEEEERQRGNFPDRFSGHQFPNYSSELNVNALLLGDSALYLCARSRGRSTDTQYFGPGTRLTVL.

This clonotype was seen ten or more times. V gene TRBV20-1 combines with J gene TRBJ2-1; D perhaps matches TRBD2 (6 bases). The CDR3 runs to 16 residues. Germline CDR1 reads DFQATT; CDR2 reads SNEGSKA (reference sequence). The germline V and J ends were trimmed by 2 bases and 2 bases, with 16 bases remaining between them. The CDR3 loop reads CSARPARGNTYNEQFF. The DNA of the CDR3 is TGCAGTGCTAGACCCGCGCGGGGAAACACCTACAATGAGCAGTTCTTC.